A selection of T cell receptor beta chains follows, all from one sample in a study of blood T cell repertoires in COVID-19. Profiled with immunoSEQ multiplex PCR; TCRdb holds only in-frame clones, not every one. The sample has about 180,000 clones, around 85% seen once. Sequenced input: peripheral blood. These receptor sequences come from a woman aged 80 or older with acute or convalescent COVID-19. The CDR3 runs from the conserved cysteine through the conserved F or W. The D gene is left open where the match is weak. Not all rows give a size; the values are once, few, many and, for expanded clones, a class.

>TRBV27|-|-|TRBJ1-1
TGTGCCAGCAGTTTCAGAGGGTCTCGTGCTACTGAAGCTTTCTTT
CASSFRGSRATEAFF
>TRBV10-3|-|TRBD1|TRBJ2-1
TGTGCCACCACCCTCACGGGACAGGGTGGGGATGAGCAGTTCTTC
CATTLTGQGGDEQFF
>TRBV11-2|-|TRBD2|TRBJ2-1
TGTGCCAGCAGCGTTTCCGGACTAGCGGGAGTAGGCTCCTACAATGAGCAGTTCTTC
CASSVSGLAGVGSYNEQFF
>TRBV7-8|-|TRBD1|TRBJ2-3
TGTGCCAGCAGCCCTACTCTCAGATCAGGGACAGGGTCTAGCAAGAACCCAGATACGCAGTATTTT
CASSPTLRSGTGSSKNPDTQYF
>TRBV9|-|TRBD1|TRBJ1-2
TGTGCCAGCAGCCCAGACAGGGGAGGGTATGGCTACACCTTC
CASSPDRGGYGYTF
>TRBV19|-|TRBD1|TRBJ2-2
TGTGCCAGTGCCCCCAGGACAGGGGGCGGAACCGGGGAGCTGTTTTTT
CASAPRTGGGTGELFF
>TRBV5-4|-|-|TRBJ1-1
TGTGCCAGCAGCTTGGGTGCACGCAACATGAACACTGAAGCTTTCTTT
CASSLGARNMNTEAFF
>TRBV5-1|-|-|TRBJ1-2
TGCGCCAGCAGCCACGGGACTGATTATGGCTACACCTTC
CASSHGTDYGYTF
>TRBV11-3|-|TRBD1|TRBJ2-1
TGTGCCAGCAGCAATAGAGGGACAGGGGGCATTGGTGAGCAGTTCTTC
CASSNRGTGGIGEQFF
>TRBV18|-|-|TRBJ2-5
TGTGCCAGCTCACCACGGGGGGTGCAAGAGACCCAGTACTTC
CASSPRGVQETQYF
>TRBV2|-|TRBD2|TRBJ2-7
TGTGCCAGCAGGGGGGGGTACGAGCAGTACTTC
CASRGGYEQYF
>TRBV7-2|-|TRBD2|TRBJ2-1
TGTGCCAGCAGCCCCCTAGCGGGCCTCTACAATGAGCAGTTCTTC
CASSPLAGLYNEQFF
>TRBV6-5|-|TRBD2|TRBJ2-7
TGTGCCAGCAGGTCGGGAGGGCGGAGAGACTACGAGCAGTACTTC
CASRSGGRRDYEQYF
>TRBV30|-|TRBD1|TRBJ1-5
TGTGCCTGGGGGGACAGGGACAATCAGCCCCAGCATTTT
CAWGDRDNQPQHF
>TRBV6-6|-|TRBD1|TRBJ1-3
TGTGCCAGCAGACGAACCGGGACAGGGCTTTTAGGAAACACCATATATTTT
CASRRTGTGLLGNTIYF
>TRBV5-1|few|-|TRBJ1-1
TGCGCCAGCAGCTTGGTTTCCCGGAACACTGAAGCTTTCTTT
CASSLVSRNTEAFF
>TRBV5-3|-|TRBD2|TRBJ2-3
TGTGCCAGAAGCTTGGACCTCGAGCGGGAATTCGTACCGAGCACAGATACGCAGTATTTT
CARSLDLEREFVPSTDTQYF
>TRBV5-1|once|-|TRBJ2-1
TGCGCCAGCAGCTCGGAGGGGGCTACTTATTACAATGAGCAGTTCTTC
CASSSEGATYYNEQFF
>TRBV30|-|-|TRBJ1-1
TGTGCCTGGGGGGCGAACACTGAAGCTTTCTTT
CAWGANTEAFF
>TRBV23-1|-|TRBD1|TRBJ1-2
TGCGCCAGCAGTCTAGGACAGGGCGTCTATGGCTACACCTTC
CASSLGQGVYGYTF
>TRBV23-1|-|TRBD2|TRBJ2-5
TGCGCCAGCAGTCAATTTCCAGCGGGAGTAGGAGAGACCCAGTACTTC
CASSQFPAGVGETQYF
>TRBV5-4|-|-|TRBJ1-2
TGTGCCAGCAACCGGCCAGGGGAGGGTGGCTATGGCTACACCTTC
CASNRPGEGGYGYTF
>TRBV6-2/TRBV6-3|-|-|TRBJ2-1
TGTGCCAGCAGTTCGGGATCGGCGAATGAGCAGTTCTTC
CASSSGSANEQFF